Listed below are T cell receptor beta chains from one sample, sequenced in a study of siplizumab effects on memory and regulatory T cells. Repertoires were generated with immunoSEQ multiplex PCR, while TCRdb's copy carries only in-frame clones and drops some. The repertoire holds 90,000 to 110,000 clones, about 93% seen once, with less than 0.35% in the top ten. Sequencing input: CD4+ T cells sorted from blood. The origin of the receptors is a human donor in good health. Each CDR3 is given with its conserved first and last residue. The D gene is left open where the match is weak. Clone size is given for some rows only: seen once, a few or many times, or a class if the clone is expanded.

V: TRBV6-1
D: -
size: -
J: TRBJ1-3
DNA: TGTGCCAGCAGTGACTACAGCATCTCTGGAAACACCATATATTTT
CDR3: CASSDYSISGNTIYF

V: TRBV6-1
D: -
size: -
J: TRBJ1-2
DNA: TGTGCCAGCAGGGCCAACTATGGCTACACCTTC
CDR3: CASRANYGYTF

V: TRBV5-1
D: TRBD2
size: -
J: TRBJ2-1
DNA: TGCGCCAGCAGCTTGGGGCTAGCGGCCTACAATGAGCAGTTCTTC
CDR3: CASSLGLAAYNEQFF

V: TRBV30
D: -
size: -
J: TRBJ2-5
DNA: TGTGCCTGGGGGACTGGGGGTCGGACCCAGTACTTC
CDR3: CAWGTGGRTQYF

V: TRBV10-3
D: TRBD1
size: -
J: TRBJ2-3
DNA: TGTGCCACGGGACAGGGTCGCGTCCTAGTCACAGATACGCAGTATTTT
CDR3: CATGQGRVLVTDTQYF

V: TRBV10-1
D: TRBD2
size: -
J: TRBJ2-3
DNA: TGCGCCAGCAGTGACAGCGGGGGAACTAGCACAGATACGCAGTATTTT
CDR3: CASSDSGGTSTDTQYF

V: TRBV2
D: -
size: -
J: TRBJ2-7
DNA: TGTGCCAGTGTGGGAGCGGATTTCTACGAGCAGTACTTC
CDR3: CASVGADFYEQYF

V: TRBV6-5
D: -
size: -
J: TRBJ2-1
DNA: TGTGCCAGCAGGAGACGGGACTTATTATACAATGAGCAGTTCTTC
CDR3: CASRRRDLLYNEQFF

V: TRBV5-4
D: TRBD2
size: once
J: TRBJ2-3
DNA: TGTGCCAGCAGCTTGGAGGCTAGCGGGAGTCTTCCAGATACGCAGTATTTT
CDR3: CASSLEASGSLPDTQYF

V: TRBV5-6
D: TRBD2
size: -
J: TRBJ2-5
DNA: TGTGCCAGCAGCCTACTCCGGGGGGGCGATGAGACCCAGTACTTC
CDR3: CASSLLRGGDETQYF

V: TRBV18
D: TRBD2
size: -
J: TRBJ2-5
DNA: TGTGCCAGCTCATCTCTAGCGGGGGAGTACCAAGAGACCCAGTACTTC
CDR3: CASSSLAGEYQETQYF

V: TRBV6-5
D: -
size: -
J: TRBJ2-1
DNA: TGTGCCAGCAGTTATTCCCCCTACTACAATGAGCAGTTCTTC
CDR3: CASSYSPYYNEQFF

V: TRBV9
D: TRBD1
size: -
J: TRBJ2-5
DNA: TGTGCCAGCAGCGTTGGGACAGCGCAAGAGACCCAGTACTTC
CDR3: CASSVGTAQETQYF

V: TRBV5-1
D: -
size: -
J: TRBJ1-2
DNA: TGCGCCAGCGGCCCGGGGGGTGGCTATGGCTACACCTTC
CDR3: CASGPGGGYGYTF

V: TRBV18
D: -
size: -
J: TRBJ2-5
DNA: TGTGCCAGCTCACCATGGAGGGACCAAGAGACCCAGTACTTC
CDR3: CASSPWRDQETQYF

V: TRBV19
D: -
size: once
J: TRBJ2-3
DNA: TGTGCCAGTAGTGAGGTCGGCGGATCGGCAGATACGCAGTATTTT
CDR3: CASSEVGGSADTQYF

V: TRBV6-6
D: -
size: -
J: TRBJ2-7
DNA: TGTGCCAGCAGTTATTCGGGAGATGAGCAGTACTTC
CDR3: CASSYSGDEQYF

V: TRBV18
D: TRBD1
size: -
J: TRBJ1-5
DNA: TGTGCCAGCTCTCCCGAAGCACAGGGGGCAGATCAGCCCCAGCATTTT
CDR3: CASSPEAQGADQPQHF

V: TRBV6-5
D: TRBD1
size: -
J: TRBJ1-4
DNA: TGTGCCAGCAGTCAGCAGGGGGGGAATGAAAAACTGTTTTTT
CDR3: CASSQQGGNEKLFF

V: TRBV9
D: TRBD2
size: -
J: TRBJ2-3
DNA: TGTGCCAGCAGCGTAATGGCTAGCGGGAGGGCCGCAGATACGCAGTATTTT
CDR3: CASSVMASGRAADTQYF

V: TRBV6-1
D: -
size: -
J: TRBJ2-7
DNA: TGTGCCACCTCCCCCAGGAGGGTCTCCTACGAGCAGTACTTC
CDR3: CATSPRRVSYEQYF

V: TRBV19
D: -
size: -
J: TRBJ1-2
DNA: TGTGCCAGTAGTATTGTGGGATCTGGCTACACCTTC
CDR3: CASSIVGSGYTF

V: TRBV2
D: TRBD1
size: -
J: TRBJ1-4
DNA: TGTGCCAGCAGGGGACAGAGGGAAGAAAAACTGTTTTTT
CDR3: CASRGQREEKLFF

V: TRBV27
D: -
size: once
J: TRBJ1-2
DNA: TGTGCCAGCAGTTTATCCCCAAGGGGGGGCCGCCATGGCTACACCTTC
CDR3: CASSLSPRGGRHGYTF

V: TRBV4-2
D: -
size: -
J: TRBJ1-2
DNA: TGTGCCAGCAGCCAAGGGGGGAGTTACAACTATGGCTACACCTTC
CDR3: CASSQGGSYNYGYTF

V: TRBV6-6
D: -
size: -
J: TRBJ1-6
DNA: TGTGCCAGCACCTTGGGCCCCAGGAGTAATAATTCACCCCTCCACTTT
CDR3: CASTLGPRSNNSPLHF

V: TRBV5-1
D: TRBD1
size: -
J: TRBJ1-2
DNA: TGCGCCAGCAGCGCCACCACAGGGGGCAATTCCTACACCTTC
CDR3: CASSATTGGNSYTF

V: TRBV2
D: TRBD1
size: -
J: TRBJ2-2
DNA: TGTGCCAGCAGTGTGGCAGGGGGCTCCGGAGCCGGGGAGCTGTTTTTT
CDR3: CASSVAGGSGAGELFF

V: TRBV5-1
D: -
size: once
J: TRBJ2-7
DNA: TGCGCCAGCAGCCCTGGACCGTTAGGCTACGAGCAGTACTTC
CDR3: CASSPGPLGYEQYF

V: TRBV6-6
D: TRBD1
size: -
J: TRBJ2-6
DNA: TGTGCCAGCAGTGGACAGGGGTTTTCTGGGGCCAACGTCCTGACTTTC
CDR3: CASSGQGFSGANVLTF

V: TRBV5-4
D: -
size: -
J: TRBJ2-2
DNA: TGTGCCAGCAGGCCCGGGACATCGAACACCGGGGAGCTGTTTTTT
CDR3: CASRPGTSNTGELFF

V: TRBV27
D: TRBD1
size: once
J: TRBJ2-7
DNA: TGTGCCAGCAGTTCCCGGGGACAGGGTTTTTACGAGCAGTACTTC
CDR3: CASSSRGQGFYEQYF

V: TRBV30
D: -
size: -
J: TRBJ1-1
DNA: TGTGCCTGGAGTGCCCGGGGGAGGTACACTGAAGCTTTCTTT
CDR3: CAWSARGRYTEAFF

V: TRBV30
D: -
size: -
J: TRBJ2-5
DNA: TGTGCCGGGGGTCGGGCAGGGGTTGAGACCCAGTACTTC
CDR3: CAGGRAGVETQYF

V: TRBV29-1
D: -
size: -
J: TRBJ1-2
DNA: TGCAGCGTTCTTGGGGTCTATGGCTACACCTTC
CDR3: CSVLGVYGYTF

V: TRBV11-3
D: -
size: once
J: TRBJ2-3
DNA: TGTGCCAGCAGCTTAGTAGGGTGGGATACGCAGTATTTT
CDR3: CASSLVGWDTQYF

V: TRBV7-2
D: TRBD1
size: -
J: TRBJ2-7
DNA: TGTGCCAGCAGCCACAGGGGGTACGAGCAGTACTTC
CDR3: CASSHRGYEQYF

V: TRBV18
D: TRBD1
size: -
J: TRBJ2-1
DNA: TGTGCCAGCTCACCACGTGAGACAGGGGCAAACCTTGAGCAGTTCTTC
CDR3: CASSPRETGANLEQFF

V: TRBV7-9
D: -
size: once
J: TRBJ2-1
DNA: TGTGCCAGCCGCGGGATTCACAATGAGCAGTTCTTC
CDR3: CASRGIHNEQFF

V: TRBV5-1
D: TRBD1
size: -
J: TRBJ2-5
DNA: TGCGCCAGCAGCTTGGTTTCAGGGGGCGGGGTGTCCCAGTACTTC
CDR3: CASSLVSGGGVSQYF

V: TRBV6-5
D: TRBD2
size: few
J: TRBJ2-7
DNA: TGTGCCAGCAGGCGGACTAGCGGGAGTCACGAGCAGTACTTC
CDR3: CASRRTSGSHEQYF

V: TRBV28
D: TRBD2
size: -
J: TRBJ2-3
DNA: TGTGCCAGCAGTCCGGGACTAGCCGGCACAGATACGCAGTATTTT
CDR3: CASSPGLAGTDTQYF

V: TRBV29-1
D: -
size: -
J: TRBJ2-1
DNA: TGCAGCGTTGAATTTTGGGGGGAGTTAGGTAATGAGCAGTTCTTC
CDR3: CSVEFWGELGNEQFF

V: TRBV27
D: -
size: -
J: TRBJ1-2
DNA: TGTGCCAGCAGCCCGTCAGGGGACGCTCCCTATGGCTACACCTTC
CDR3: CASSPSGDAPYGYTF

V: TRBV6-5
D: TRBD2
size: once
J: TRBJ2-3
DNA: TGTGCCAGCAGTTCGATAGCGGGGGACACAGATACGCAGTATTTT
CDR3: CASSSIAGDTDTQYF

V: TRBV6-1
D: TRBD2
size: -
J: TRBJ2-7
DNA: TGTGCCAGCGCCTTCGGGGGGGGGCTGGAAGAGCAGTACTTC
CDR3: CASAFGGGLEEQYF

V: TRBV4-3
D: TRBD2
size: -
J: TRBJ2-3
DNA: TGCGCCAGCAGCCTAAGGACTAGCGGGAGCCAAGATACGCAGTATTTT
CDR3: CASSLRTSGSQDTQYF

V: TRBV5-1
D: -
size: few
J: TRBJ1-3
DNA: TGCGCCAGCAGCCAGGGACGGCGGGGCCCCTCTGGAAACACCATATATTTT
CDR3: CASSQGRRGPSGNTIYF

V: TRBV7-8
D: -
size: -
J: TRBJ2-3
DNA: TGTGCCAGCAGCCAAAACACAGATACGCAGTATTTT
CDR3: CASSQNTDTQYF

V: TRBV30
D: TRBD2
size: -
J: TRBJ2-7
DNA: TGTGCCTGGAGTGCAAGCGGGAGAATTGGCTACGAGCAGTACTTC
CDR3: CAWSASGRIGYEQYF

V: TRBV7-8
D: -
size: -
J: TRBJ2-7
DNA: TGTGCCAGCAGCTGGACAGTTAGCTCCTACGAGCAGTACTTC
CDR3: CASSWTVSSYEQYF

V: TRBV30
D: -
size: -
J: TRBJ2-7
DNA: TGTGCCTGGAGTGTACTCGCGGCGGGGAGCGGGCAGTACTTC
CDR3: CAWSVLAAGSGQYF

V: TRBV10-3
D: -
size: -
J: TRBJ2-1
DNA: TGTGCCATCAGGTCCCAAGGGGTCAATGAGCAGTTCTTC
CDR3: CAIRSQGVNEQFF

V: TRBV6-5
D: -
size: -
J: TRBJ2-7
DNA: TGTGCCAGCAGCCCTGCGGTAGCCGGCGAGCAGTACTTC
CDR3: CASSPAVAGEQYF

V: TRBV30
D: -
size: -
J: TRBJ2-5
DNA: TGTGCCTGGGAAAGGGGTTGGCAAGAGACCCAGTACTTC
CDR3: CAWERGWQETQYF

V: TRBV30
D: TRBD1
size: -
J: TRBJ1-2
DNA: TGTGCCTGGACCAACGGACAGGGGGGCACCTATGGCTACACCTTC
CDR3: CAWTNGQGGTYGYTF